This TCR beta chain originates from a study of CD8 T cells in ankylosing spondylitis. Findings and caveats of the study: Several highly homologous variants made up a TCR beta motif, and this motif appeared characteristic of ankylosing spondylitis blood. Clones linked with disease were CD8+ and fairly uncommon in the peripheral blood. In ankylosing spondylitis patients, matched synovial fluid reportedly showed significant enrichment of disease-linked clones.

In regard to this clonotype: The antigen remains unidentified.

In germline, CDR1 is LGHDT, CDR2 YNNKEL (reference sequence). V shed 0 bases and J 3 bases; nucleotides not matched to a gene: 6. This CDR3 has 17 amino acids. Scientists made TCR beta libraries using quantitative 5'-RACE with molecular barcodes. TCRdb itself ran the 5' RACE reads through MiXCR, one entry per CDR3 protein. The data hold 150,000 to 200,000 distinct CDR3 sequences, with around 19% observed a single time. This rearrangement joins TRBV3-1 to TRBJ2-2; 8 bases map to TRBD2. This clonotype was obtained from a male donor with ankylosing spondylitis or in good health (not recorded which). The sequenced sample was blood, either unsorted or a sorted T cell fraction (not recorded which). CDR3 sequence reads: CASSQEGPGRDTGELFF. The CDR3 DNA reads TGTGCCAGCAGCCAAGAAGGGCCCGGGAGGGACACCGGGGAGCTGTTTTTT. Full variable domain (outside the CDR3, taken from reference TRBV3-1 and TRBJ2-2): DTAVSQTPKYLVTQMGNDKSIKCEQNLGHDTMYWYKQDSKKFLKIMFSYNNKELIINETVPNRFSPKSPDKAHLNLHINSLELGDSAVYFCASSQEGPGRDTGELFFGEGSRLTVL.